This T cell receptor (beta chain) is from a study of blood T cell repertoires in COVID-19. The V gene lost 0 bases and the J gene lost 11 bases, with 16 bases spanning the gap. CDR1 is LGHNA and CDR2 is YSLEER in the germline V gene. The CDR3 totals 14 residues. The participants were between roughly 18 and 100 years old and came from under 25 US areas. Sequencing was performed with immunoSEQ multiplex PCR; in TCRdb, only in-frame clones are kept and a portion is missing. The sample has about 180,000 clones, about 90% seen once. This receptor was obtained from a woman aged 18-29 years who had recovered from COVID-19. This sequence joins TRBV4-3 and TRBJ1-1; weak D call: TRBD1 (5 bases). The sequencing sample was made of PBMCs or T cells enriched from blood (not recorded which). The CDR3 sequence: CASSQDPQALRAFF. As DNA, the CDR3 is TGCGCCAGCAGCCAAGATCCACAGGCCCTAAGGGCTTTCTTT.